This TCR beta chain was sequenced in a study of human T cells and chemical hapten exposure. This clonotype has only a few counts. One entry per CDR3 protein, called by TCRdb with MiXCR from the RACE reads. In the table there are about 99,000 distinct CDR3 sequences, 12% of which are singletons. The CDR3 covers 16 residues. V lost 3 bases and J lost 3; bases outside the gene matches: 7. The germline CDR1 and CDR2 sequences are KGHSH and LQKENI. Stated time point: patch test 1, 2 weeks after DPC sensitization. Sample treatment: therapeutic diphenylcyclopropenone sensitization with weekly scalp DPC. Blood collection took place prior to placing each patch test.

The rearrangement joins TRBV18 to TRBJ2-4, with 8 nucleotides matching TRBD1. The clonotype was recovered from a middle-aged woman with alopecia areata. Some clones in this sample may be carry-over from other donors' samples. The starting material was whole blood, obtained in connection with sensitization to the hapten diphenylcyclopropenone (DPC). The CDR3 loop reads CASSPLLTGGKNIQYF. For the CDR3, the DNA is TGTGCCAGCTCACCTTTACTTACAGGGGGCAAAAACATTCAGTACTTC.